This TCR beta chain was observed in a study of control samples from healthy donors and cancer patients. Trimming removed 1 base from V and 0 bases from J, with 16 bases in between. Germline V gene data show CDR1 as LGHNT and CDR2 as FRNRAP. The CDR3 covers 18 residues. TCRdb's copy holds only in-frame clones and misses some; the assay was immunoSEQ multiplex PCR. The sample contains roughly 170,000 clones, under 95% of which appear only once. The chain recombines TRBV12-5 with TRBJ1-5; D is unresolved. This receptor was obtained from a woman aged 18 to 35 in good health. Source material: blood. CDR3 sequence: CASGLGPSTVFSNQPQHF. The CDR3 DNA reads TGTGCTAGTGGTTTGGGGCCTTCGACGGTTTTTAGCAATCAGCCCCAGCATTTT.